This T cell receptor (beta chain) is from a study of cytomegalovirus exposure and HLA in healthy donors. TCRdb keeps only in-frame clones here, not all; method: immunoSEQ multiplex PCR. The sample has under 200,000 clones; about three quarters are singletons. The CDR3 runs to 14 residues. V was cut by 2 bases and J by 7 bases, with 14 bases left in between. The germline CDR1 and CDR2 sequences are MNHEY and SMNVEV (reference sequence). Sequenced: PBMCs. The chain uses TRBV27 and TRBJ1-2; perhaps TRBD1 as D (5 bases). This receptor was identified in a woman aged 25 to 39 in good health and CMV-seronegative. The CDR3 reads CASSLGPGGVGYTF. CDR3 nucleotide sequence: TGTGCCAGCAGTTTAGGTCCGGGAGGGGTTGGCTACACCTTC.